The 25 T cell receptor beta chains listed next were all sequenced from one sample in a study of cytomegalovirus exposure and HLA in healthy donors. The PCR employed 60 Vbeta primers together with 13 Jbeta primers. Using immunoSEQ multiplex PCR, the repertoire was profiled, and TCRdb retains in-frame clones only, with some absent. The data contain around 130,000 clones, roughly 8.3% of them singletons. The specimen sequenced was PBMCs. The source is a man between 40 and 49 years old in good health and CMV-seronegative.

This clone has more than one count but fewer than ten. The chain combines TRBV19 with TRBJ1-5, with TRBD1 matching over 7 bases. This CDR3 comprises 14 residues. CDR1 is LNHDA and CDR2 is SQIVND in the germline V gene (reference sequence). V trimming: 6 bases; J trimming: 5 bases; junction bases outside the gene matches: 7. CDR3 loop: CASRSQGFYQPQHF. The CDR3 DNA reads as TGTGCCAGTAGGTCACAGGGGTTCTATCAGCCCCAGCATTTT.

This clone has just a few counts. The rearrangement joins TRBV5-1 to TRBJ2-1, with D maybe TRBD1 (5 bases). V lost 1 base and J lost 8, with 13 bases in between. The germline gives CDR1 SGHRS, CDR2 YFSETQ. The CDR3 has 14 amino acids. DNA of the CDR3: TGCGCCAGCAGCTTGTACAGGTTAGGCGATGAGCAGTTCTTC. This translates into CASSLYRLGDEQFF.

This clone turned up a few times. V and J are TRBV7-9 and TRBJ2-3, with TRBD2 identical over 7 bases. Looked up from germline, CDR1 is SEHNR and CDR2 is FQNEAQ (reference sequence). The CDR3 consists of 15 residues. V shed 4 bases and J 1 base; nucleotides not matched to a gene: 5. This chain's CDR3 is CASSYRLAGTDTQYF. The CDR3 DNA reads TGTGCCAGCAGCTACCGGCTAGCGGGCACAGATACGCAGTATTTT.

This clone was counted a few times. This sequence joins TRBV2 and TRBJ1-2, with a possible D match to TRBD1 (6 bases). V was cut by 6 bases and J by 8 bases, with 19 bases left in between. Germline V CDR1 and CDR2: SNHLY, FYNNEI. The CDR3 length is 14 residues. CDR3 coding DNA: TGTGCCAGCAGCGGTATCAGGGGACAAGGGGGCTACACCTTC. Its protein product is CASSGIRGQGGYTF. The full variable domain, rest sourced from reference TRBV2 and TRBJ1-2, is EPEVTQTPSHQVTQMGQEVILRCVPISNHLYFYWYRQILGQKVEFLVSFYNNEISEKSEIFDDQFSVERPDGSNFTLKIRSTKLEDSAMYFCASSGIRGQGGYTFGSGTRLTVV.

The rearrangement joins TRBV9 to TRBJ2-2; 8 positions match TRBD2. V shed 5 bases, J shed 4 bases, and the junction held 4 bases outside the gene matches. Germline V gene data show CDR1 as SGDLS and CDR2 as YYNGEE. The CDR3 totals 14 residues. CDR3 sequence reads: CASRRTSSTGELFF. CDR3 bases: TGTGCCAGCAGAAGGACTAGCTCCACCGGGGAGCTGTTTTTT.

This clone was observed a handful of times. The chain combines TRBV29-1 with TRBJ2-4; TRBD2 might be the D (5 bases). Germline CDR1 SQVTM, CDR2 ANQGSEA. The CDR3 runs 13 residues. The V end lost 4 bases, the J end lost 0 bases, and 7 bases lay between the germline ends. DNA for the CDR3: TGCAGCGTTGCAGGACTAGCCAAAAACATTCAGTACTTC. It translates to CSVAGLAKNIQYF.

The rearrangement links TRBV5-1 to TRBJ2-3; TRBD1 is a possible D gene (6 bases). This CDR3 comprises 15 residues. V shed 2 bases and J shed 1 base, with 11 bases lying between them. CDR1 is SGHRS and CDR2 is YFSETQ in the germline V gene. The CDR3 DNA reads TGCGCCAGCAGCTTACAGGGATACGGCACAGATACGCAGTATTTT. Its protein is CASSLQGYGTDTQYF.

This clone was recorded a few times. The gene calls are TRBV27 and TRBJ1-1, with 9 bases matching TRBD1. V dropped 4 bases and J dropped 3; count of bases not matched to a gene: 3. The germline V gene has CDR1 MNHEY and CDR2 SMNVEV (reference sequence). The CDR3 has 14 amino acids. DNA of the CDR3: TGTGCCAGCAGTTGGACAGGGGTCGACACTGAAGCTTTCTTT. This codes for CASSWTGVDTEAFF.

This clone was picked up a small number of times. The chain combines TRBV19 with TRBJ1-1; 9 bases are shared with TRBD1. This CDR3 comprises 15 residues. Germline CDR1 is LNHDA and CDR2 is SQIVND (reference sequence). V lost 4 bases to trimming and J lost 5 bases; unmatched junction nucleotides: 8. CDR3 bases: TGTGCCAGTAGTAAACCACAGGGGGCGAGTACTGAAGCTTTCTTT. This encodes CASSKPQGASTEAFF.

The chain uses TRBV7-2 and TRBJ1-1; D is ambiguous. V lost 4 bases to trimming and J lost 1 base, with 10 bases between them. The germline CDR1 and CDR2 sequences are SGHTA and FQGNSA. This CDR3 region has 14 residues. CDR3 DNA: TGTGCCAGCAGCTCACCTAGAGGGAACACTGAAGCTTTCTTT. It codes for CASSSPRGNTEAFF.

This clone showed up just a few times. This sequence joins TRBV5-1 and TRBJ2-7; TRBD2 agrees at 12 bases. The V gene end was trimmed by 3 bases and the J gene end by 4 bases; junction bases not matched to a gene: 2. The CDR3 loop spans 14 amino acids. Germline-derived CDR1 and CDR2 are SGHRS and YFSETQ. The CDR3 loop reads CASSWTSGVYEQYF. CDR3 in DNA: TGCGCCAGCAGCTGGACTAGCGGGGTGTACGAGCAGTACTTC.

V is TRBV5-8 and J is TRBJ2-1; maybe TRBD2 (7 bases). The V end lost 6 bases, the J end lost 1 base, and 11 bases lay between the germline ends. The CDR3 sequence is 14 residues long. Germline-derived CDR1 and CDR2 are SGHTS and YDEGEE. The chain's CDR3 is CASMGGGSYNEQFF. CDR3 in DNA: TGTGCCAGCATGGGAGGGGGGTCCTACAATGAGCAGTTCTTC.

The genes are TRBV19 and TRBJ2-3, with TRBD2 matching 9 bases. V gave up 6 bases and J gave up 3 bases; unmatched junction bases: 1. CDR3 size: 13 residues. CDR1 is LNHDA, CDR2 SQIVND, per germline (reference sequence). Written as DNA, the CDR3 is TGTGCCAGTAGGCTAGCGGGGACAGATACGCAGTATTTT. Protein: CASRLAGTDTQYF.

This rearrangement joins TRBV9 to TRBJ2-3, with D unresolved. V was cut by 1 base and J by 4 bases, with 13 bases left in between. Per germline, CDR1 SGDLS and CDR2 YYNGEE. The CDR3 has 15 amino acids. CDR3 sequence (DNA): TGTGCCAGCAGCGTAATTGGCCTCCCCGCAGATACGCAGTATTTT. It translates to CASSVIGLPADTQYF.

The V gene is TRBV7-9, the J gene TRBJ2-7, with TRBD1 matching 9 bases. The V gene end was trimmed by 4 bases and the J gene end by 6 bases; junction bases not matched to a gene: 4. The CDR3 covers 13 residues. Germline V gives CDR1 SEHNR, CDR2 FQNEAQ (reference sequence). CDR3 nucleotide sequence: TGTGCCAGCAGCTCCCGGGACAGGGCCGAGCAGTACTTC. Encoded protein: CASSSRDRAEQYF.

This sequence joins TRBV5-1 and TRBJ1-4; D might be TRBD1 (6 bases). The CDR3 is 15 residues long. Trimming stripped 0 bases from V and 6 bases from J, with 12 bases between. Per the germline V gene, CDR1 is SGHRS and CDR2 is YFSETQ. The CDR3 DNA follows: TGCGCCAGCAGCTTGGGGACAGCGGAAGATGAAAAACTGTTTTTT. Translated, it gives CASSLGTAEDEKLFF.

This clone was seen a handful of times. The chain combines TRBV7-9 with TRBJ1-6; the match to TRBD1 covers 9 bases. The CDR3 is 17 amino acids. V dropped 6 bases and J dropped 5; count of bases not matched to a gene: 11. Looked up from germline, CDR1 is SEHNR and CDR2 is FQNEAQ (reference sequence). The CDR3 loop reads CASSYDPGTGNNSPLHF. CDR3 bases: TGTGCCAGCAGTTACGATCCAGGGACAGGGAATAATTCACCCCTCCACTTT.

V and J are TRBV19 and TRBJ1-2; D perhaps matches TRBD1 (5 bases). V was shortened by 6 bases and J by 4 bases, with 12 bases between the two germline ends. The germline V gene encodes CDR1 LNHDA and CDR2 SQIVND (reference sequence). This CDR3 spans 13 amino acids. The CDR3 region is CASSLRDSYGYTF. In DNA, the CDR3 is TGTGCCAGTAGCCTCAGGGATTCCTATGGCTACACCTTC.

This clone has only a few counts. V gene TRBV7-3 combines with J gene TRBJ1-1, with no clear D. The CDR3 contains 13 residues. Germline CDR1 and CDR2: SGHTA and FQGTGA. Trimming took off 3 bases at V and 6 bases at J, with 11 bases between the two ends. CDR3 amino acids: CASSFSAGSEAFF. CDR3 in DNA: TGTGCCAGCAGCTTTTCAGCGGGCTCTGAAGCTTTCTTT.

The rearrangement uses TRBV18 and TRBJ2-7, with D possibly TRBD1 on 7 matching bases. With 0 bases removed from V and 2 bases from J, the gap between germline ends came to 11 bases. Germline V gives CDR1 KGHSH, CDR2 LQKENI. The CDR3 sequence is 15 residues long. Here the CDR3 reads CASSPPEGAPYEQYF. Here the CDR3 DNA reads TGTGCCAGCTCACCACCGGAGGGGGCCCCCTACGAGCAGTACTTC.

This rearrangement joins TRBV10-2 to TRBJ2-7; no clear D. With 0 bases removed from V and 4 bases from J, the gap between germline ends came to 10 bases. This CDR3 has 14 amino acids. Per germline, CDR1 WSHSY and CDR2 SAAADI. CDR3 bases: TGCGCCAGCAGTGAGTCACCTTTCGGTTACGAGCAGTACTTC. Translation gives CASSESPFGYEQYF.

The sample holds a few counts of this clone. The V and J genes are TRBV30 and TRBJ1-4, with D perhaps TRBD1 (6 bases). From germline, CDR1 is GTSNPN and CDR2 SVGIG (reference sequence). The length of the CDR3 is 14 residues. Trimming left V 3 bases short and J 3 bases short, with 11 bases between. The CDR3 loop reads CAWRQGTANEKLFF. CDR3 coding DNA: TGTGCCTGGAGACAGGGTACGGCTAATGAAAAACTGTTTTTT.

The CDR3: CASSQKQGNNYGYTF. In DNA form, the CDR3 reads TGCGCCAGCAGCCAAAAACAGGGAAATAACTATGGCTACACCTTC. This rearrangement joins TRBV4-1 to TRBJ1-2, with D perhaps matching TRBD1 (6 bases). With 2 bases removed from V and 1 base from J, the gap between germline ends came to 11 bases. Germline CDR1 and CDR2: MGHRA and YSYEKL. The CDR3 covers 15 residues.

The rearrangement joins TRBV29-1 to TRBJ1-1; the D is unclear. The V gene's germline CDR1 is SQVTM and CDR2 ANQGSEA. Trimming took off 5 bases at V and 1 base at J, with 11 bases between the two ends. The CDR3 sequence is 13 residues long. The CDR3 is CSVSMSGNTEAFF. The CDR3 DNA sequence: TGCAGCGTTTCAATGTCAGGGAACACTGAAGCTTTCTTT.

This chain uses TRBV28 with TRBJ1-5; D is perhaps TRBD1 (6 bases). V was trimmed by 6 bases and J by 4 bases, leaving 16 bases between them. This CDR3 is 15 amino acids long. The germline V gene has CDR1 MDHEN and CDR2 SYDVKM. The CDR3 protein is CASSSTTGLNQPQHF. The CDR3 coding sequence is TGTGCCAGCAGCAGCACCACAGGGTTGAATCAGCCCCAGCATTTT.